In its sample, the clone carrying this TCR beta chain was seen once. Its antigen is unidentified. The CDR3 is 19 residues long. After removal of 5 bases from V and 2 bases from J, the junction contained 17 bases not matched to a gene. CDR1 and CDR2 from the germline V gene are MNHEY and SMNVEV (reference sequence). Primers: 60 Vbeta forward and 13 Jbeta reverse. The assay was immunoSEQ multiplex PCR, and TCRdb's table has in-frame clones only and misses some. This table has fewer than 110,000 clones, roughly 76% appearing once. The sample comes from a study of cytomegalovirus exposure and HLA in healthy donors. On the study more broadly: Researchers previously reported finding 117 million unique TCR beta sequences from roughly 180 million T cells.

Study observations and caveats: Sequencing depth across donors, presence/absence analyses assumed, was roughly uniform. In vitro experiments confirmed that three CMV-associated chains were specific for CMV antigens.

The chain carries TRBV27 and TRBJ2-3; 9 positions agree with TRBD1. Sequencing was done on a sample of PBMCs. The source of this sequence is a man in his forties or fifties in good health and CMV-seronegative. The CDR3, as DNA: TGTGCCAGCAGTGGAGTCCCGGGACAGGGCGCGAGGGACACAGATACGCAGTATTTT. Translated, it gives CASSGVPGQGARDTDTQYF.